Listed below are T cell receptor beta chains from one sample, sequenced in a study of blood T cell repertoires in COVID-19. Generated by immunoSEQ multiplex PCR, the TCRdb table keeps only in-frame clones and is missing some. The repertoire has 150,000 or so clones, about four fifths of them found once; the top ten carry 13% to 15%. The sample consisted of peripheral blood. The receptors here all came from a man younger than 30 with active or convalescent COVID-19. Both conserved end residues are part of each CDR3. The D gene is left open where the match is weak. Clone size is stated in some rows and not others, as once, few, many or a class when expanded.

d_call j_call clone_size v_call cdr3_aa cdr3_nt
TRBD1 TRBJ2-7 . TRBV18 CASSPATGVEQYF TGTGCCAGCTCACCTGCAACAGGGGTGGAGCAGTACTTC
. TRBJ1-1 few TRBV14 CASSQAKGLPKAFF TGTGCCAGCAGCCAAGCCAAGGGACTTCCGAAGGCTTTCTTT
. TRBJ1-2 . TRBV19 CASSIDGFPYGYTF TGTGCCAGTAGTATCGACGGGTTTCCCTATGGCTACACCTTC
. TRBJ1-4 . TRBV6-6 CASSSSRTARNEKLFF TGTGCCAGCAGTTCCTCTCGGACAGCCCGAAATGAAAAACTGTTTTTT
. TRBJ2-6 . TRBV18 CASSPKTGTGANVLTF TGTGCCAGCTCACCAAAAACAGGAACAGGGGCCAACGTCCTGACTTTC
. TRBJ2-2 . TRBV5-1 CASSSGHLNTGELFF TGCGCCAGCAGCTCGGGACACTTGAACACCGGGGAGCTGTTTTTT
. TRBJ2-3 . TRBV7-2 CASSLDSSTDTQYF TGTGCCAGCAGCTTAGACTCTAGCACAGATACGCAGTATTTT
. TRBJ1-5 . TRBV27 CASSLIGVGQPQHF TGTGCCAGCAGTTTGATAGGGGTGGGTCAGCCCCAGCATTTT
. TRBJ2-6 . TRBV9 CASSYSGSGANVLTF TGTGCCAGCAGCTACTCAGGGTCTGGGGCCAACGTCCTGACTTTC
TRBD1 TRBJ1-6 . TRBV7-2 CASSLTGYNSPLHF TGTGCCAGCAGTCTGACAGGGTATAATTCACCCCTCCACTTT
TRBD1 TRBJ1-2 . TRBV9 CASSVGTGILYGYTF TGTGCCAGCAGCGTGGGGACAGGGATACTCTATGGCTACACCTTC
TRBD1 TRBJ1-6 . TRBV7-9 CASSSTGSYNSPLHF TGTGCCAGCAGCTCGACAGGGTCCTATAATTCACCCCTCCACTTT
TRBD2 TRBJ2-7 . TRBV6-1 CASSDVSGRGSYEQYF TGTGCCAGCAGTGATGTTAGCGGGAGGGGGTCTTACGAGCAGTACTTC
. TRBJ1-2 . TRBV5-1 CASSLELQGSGGYTF TGCGCCAGCAGCTTGGAGCTACAGGGTTCTGGCGGCTACACCTTC
. TRBJ2-3 few TRBV7-9 CASSPDTGSDTQYF TGTGCCAGCAGCCCAGACACAGGGTCAGATACGCAGTATTTT
TRBD1 TRBJ1-2 . TRBV24-1 CAIGQGGAYGYTF TGTGCCATCGGACAGGGGGGGGCCTATGGCTACACCTTC
. TRBJ2-3 once TRBV7-6 CASSLIGESTDTQYF TGTGCCAGCAGCTTGATCGGGGAGAGCACAGATACGCAGTATTTT
. TRBJ1-1 . TRBV18 CASSAAFRNTEAFF TGTGCCAGCTCAGCGGCCTTTAGGAACACTGAAGCTTTCTTT
. TRBJ2-3 . TRBV24-1 CATSDGDLRFTDTQYF TGTGCCACCAGTGATGGGGACTTACGCTTCACAGATACGCAGTATTTT
. TRBJ2-2 . TRBV7-9 CASSELLQGYTGELFF TGTGCCAGCAGCGAGCTTTTACAGGGTTACACCGGGGAGCTGTTTTTT
. TRBJ2-3 . TRBV11-2 CASSPRIAGLGVTQYF TGTGCCAGCAGCCCGCGTATTGCGGGGCTGGGAGTTACGCAGTATTTT
TRBD1 TRBJ1-5 . TRBV3-1/TRBV3-2 CASSHLLDRDQPQHF TGTGCCAGCAGCCATCTCTTAGACAGGGATCAGCCCCAGCATTTT
. TRBJ2-1 few TRBV11-2 CASRTNRGAIGEQFF TGTGCCAGCAGGACAAACCGGGGGGCCATAGGTGAGCAGTTCTTC
TRBD2 TRBJ2-1 . TRBV11-2 CASSHSGLGAYEQFF TGTGCCAGCAGCCATTCTGGACTAGGGGCGTATGAGCAGTTCTTC
. TRBJ2-7 many TRBV2 CASSRSYEQYF TGTGCCAGCAGTCGCTCCTACGAGCAGTACTTC
TRBD1 TRBJ1-6 . TRBV15 CATKRDRGNSPLHF TGTGCCACCAAACGGGACAGAGGGAATTCACCCCTCCACTTT
. TRBJ1-2 . TRBV19 CASSELYGYTF TGTGCCAGTAGCGAACTCTATGGCTACACCTTC
. TRBJ1-6 . TRBV5-8 CASSLYHSNSPLHF TGTGCCAGCAGCTTGTACCACAGTAATTCACCCCTCCACTTT
. TRBJ1-1 few TRBV2 CASNPTLRGTEAFF TGTGCCAGCAACCCGACCCTTAGGGGCACTGAAGCTTTCTTT
. TRBJ2-5 . TRBV19 CASSIGSGVWETQYF TGTGCCAGTAGTATTGGTAGCGGTGTCTGGGAGACCCAGTACTTC
. TRBJ2-2 . TRBV7-7 CASSLGGQNTGELFF TGTGCTAGCAGCTTAGGAGGGCAGAACACCGGGGAGCTGTTTTTT
TRBD2 TRBJ2-7 . TRBV12-3/TRBV12-4 CASSFGLEDEQYF TGTGCCAGCAGTTTCGGACTAGAGGACGAGCAGTACTTC
TRBD1 TRBJ2-5 . TRBV14 CASSPHPGQGSQETQYF TGTGCCAGCAGCCCGCATCCGGGACAGGGGTCTCAAGAGACCCAGTACTTC
TRBD2 TRBJ2-1 . TRBV27 CASSLLLAGVEPQFF TGTGCCAGCAGTTTGCTGCTAGCGGGTGTTGAACCACAGTTCTTC
TRBD1 TRBJ1-3 . TRBV27 CASSLLGTGNLLSGNTIYF TGTGCCAGCAGTTTATTGGGGACAGGGAATCTCTTATCTGGAAACACCATATATTTT
TRBD2 TRBJ2-7 . TRBV9 CASSINSVAGEQYF TGTGCCAGCAGCATCAACAGTGTAGCGGGCGAGCAGTACTTC
. TRBJ1-6 . TRBV27 CASSLRGPPLTYNSPLHF TGTGCCAGCAGCCTGAGAGGCCCTCCTCTTACTTATAATTCACCCCTCCACTTT
. TRBJ2-3 few TRBV5-8 CASSLTGSTDTQYF TGTGCCAGCAGCTTAACAGGGAGCACAGATACGCAGTATTTT
. TRBJ1-2 . TRBV30 CAWSAGLSYGYTF TGTGCCTGGAGTGCAGGGTTGAGCTATGGCTACACCTTC
TRBD2 TRBJ2-1 . TRBV4-1 CASSQANSGGALYEQFF TGCGCCAGCAGCCAAGCCAATAGCGGGGGGGCGTTATATGAGCAGTTCTTC
TRBD1 TRBJ2-2 . TRBV2 CASRVGAGQVGELFF TGTGCCAGCAGGGTTGGGGCAGGACAGGTCGGGGAGCTGTTTTTT
. TRBJ2-2 . TRBV4-1 CASSQEGGGPGTGELFF TGCGCCAGCAGCCAAGAAGGAGGGGGCCCGGGGACCGGGGAGCTGTTTTTT
. TRBJ2-5 . TRBV7-6 CASSLGAPTGITQYF TGTGCCAGCAGCTTAGGTGCCCCGACGGGGATAACCCAGTACTTC
. TRBJ1-2 few TRBV18 CASSPPNRAYGYTF TGTGCCAGCTCACCACCTAACAGAGCCTATGGCTACACCTTC
TRBD1 TRBJ1-2 . TRBV7-9 CASSPRTGGSYGYTF TGTGCCAGCAGCCCGCGGACAGGCGGATCCTATGGCTACACCTTC
TRBD2 TRBJ2-7 . TRBV4-3 CASSQLGTSGRPGEQYF TGCGCCAGCAGCCAACTTGGGACTAGCGGGAGACCAGGCGAGCAGTACTTC
. TRBJ1-3 . TRBV5-4 CASSSGGVIGNTIYF TGTGCCAGCAGCAGCGGGGGCGTTATTGGAAACACCATATATTTT
TRBD2 TRBJ2-1 . TRBV6-2/TRBV6-3 CASSYLGLAVSYNEQFF TGTGCCAGCAGTTATCTTGGACTAGCGGTTTCCTACAATGAGCAGTTCTTC
TRBD1 TRBJ2-7 . TRBV6-1 CASSESGQPYEQYF TGTGCCAGCAGTGAGTCGGGACAGCCCTACGAGCAGTACTTC
. TRBJ2-3 . TRBV6-5 CASSPGGGRHTQYF TGTGCCAGCAGCCCCGGGGGAGGAAGGCACACGCAGTATTTT
. TRBJ1-3 . TRBV18 CASSPGGNTIYF TGTGCCAGCTCACCCGGTGGAAACACCATATATTTT
. TRBJ1-2 . TRBV18 CASSPDTVYGYTF TGTGCCAGCTCGCCCGACACGGTCTATGGCTACACCTTC
TRBD1 TRBJ1-2 . TRBV27 CASSRTGGVGYGYTF TGTGCCAGCTCCCGGACAGGGGGTGTGGGCTATGGCTACACCTTC
TRBD1 TRBJ2-2 . TRBV5-8 CASSFRTGGTGELFF TGTGCCAGCAGCTTCAGGACAGGGGGCACCGGGGAGCTGTTTTTT
TRBD2 TRBJ2-3 few TRBV15 CATSRDPPGLAGSTDTQYF TGTGCCACCAGCAGAGATCCCCCGGGACTAGCGGGAAGCACAGATACGCAGTATTTT
. TRBJ2-3 . TRBV12-3/TRBV12-4 CASSFLGAGQYF TGTGCCAGCAGTTTCCTCGGCGCGGGGCAATATTTT
. TRBJ1-5 . TRBV28 CASRETSNQPQHF TGTGCCTCCCGGGAGACTAGCAATCAGCCCCAGCATTTT
. TRBJ1-1 . TRBV19 CASKTVKDTEAFF TGTGCCAGCAAGACAGTAAAGGACACTGAAGCTTTCTTT
. TRBJ2-2 . TRBV13 CASSNGRGSTGELFF TGTGCCAGCAGCAACGGCAGGGGTTCCACCGGGGAGCTGTTTTTT
. TRBJ2-7 . TRBV19 CASSISGGAYEQYF TGTGCCAGTAGTATTTCCGGCGGGGCATACGAGCAGTACTTC